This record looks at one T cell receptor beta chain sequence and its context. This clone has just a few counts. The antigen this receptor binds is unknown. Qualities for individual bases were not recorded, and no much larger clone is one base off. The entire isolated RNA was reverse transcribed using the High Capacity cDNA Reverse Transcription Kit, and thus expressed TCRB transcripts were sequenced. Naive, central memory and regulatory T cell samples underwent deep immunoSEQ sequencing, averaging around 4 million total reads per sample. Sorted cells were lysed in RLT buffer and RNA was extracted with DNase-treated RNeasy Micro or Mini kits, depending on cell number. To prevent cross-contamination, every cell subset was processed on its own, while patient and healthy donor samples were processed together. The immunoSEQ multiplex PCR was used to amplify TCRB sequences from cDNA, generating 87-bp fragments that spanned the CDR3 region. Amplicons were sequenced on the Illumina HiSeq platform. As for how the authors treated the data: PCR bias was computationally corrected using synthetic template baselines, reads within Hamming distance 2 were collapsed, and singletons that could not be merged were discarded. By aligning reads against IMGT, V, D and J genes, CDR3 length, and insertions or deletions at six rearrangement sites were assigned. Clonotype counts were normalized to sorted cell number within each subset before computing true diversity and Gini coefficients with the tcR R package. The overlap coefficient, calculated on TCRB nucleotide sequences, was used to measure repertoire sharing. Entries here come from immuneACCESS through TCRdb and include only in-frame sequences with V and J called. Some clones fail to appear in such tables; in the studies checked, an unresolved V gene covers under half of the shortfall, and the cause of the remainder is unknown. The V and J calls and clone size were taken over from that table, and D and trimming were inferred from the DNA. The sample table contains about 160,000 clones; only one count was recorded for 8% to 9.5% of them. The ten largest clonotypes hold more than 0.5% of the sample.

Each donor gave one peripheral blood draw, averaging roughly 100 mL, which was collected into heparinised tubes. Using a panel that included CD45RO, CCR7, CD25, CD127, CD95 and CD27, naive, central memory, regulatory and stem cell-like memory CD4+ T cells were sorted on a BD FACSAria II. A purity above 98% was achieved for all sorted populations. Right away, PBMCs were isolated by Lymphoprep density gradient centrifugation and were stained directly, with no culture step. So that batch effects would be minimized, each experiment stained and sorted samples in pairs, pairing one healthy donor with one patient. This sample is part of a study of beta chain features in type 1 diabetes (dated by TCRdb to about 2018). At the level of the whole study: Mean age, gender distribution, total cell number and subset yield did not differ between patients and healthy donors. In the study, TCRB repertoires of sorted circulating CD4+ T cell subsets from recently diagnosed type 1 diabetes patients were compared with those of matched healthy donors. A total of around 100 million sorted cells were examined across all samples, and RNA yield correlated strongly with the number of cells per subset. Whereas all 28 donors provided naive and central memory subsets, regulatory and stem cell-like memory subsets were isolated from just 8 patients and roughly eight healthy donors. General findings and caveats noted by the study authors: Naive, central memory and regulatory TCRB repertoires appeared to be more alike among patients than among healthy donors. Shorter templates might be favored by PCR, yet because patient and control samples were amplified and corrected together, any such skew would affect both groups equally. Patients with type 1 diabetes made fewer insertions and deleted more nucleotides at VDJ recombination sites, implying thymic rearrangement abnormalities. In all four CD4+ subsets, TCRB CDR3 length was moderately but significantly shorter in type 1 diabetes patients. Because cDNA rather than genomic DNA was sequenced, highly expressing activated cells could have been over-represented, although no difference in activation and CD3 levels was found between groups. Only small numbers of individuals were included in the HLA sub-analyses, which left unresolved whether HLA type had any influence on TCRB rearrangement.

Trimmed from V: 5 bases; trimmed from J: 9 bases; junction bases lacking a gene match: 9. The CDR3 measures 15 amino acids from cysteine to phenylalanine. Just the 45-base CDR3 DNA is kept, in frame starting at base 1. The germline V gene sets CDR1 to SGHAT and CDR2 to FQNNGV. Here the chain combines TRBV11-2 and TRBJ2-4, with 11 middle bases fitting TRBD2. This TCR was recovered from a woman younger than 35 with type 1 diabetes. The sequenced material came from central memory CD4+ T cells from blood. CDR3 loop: CASSTFGTSGSIQYF. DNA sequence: TGTGCCAGCAGCACCTTCGGGACTAGCGGTTCCATTCAGTACTTC.